Listed here is a single TCR beta chain. Under the authors' procedure: Scientists estimated how many nucleated cells there were by amplifying reference gene primers. Sequencing was performed with immunoSEQ multiplex PCR; in TCRdb, only in-frame clones are kept and a portion is missing. That table is the source of V, J and clone size, and D and trimming were worked out from the DNA. The sample lists roughly 250,000 clones, 85% to 90% seen once, with around 3.5% in the top ten. The entry originates in a study of blood T cell repertoires in COVID-19. Study overall: Whether acute or convalescent, the COVID-19 samples came from the United States, Italy and Spain. Sources were T cells, B-cell-depleted T cells, or PBMCs; the material itself was cDNA or gDNA.

Trimming shortened V by 7 bases and J by 5 bases, and 23 bases separated the two germline ends. CDR3 length: 16 amino acids. From germline, CDR1 is LNHNV and CDR2 YYDKDF (reference sequence). Sequenced sample: peripheral blood. This chain joins TRBV15 and TRBJ1-1; D is perhaps TRBD1 (5 bases). This TCR came from a woman in her forties with acute or convalescent COVID-19. The CDR3 spells CATIPRLGGWGTEAFF. For the CDR3, the DNA is TGTGCCACCATCCCGAGGCTCGGGGGGTGGGGTACTGAAGCTTTCTTT.